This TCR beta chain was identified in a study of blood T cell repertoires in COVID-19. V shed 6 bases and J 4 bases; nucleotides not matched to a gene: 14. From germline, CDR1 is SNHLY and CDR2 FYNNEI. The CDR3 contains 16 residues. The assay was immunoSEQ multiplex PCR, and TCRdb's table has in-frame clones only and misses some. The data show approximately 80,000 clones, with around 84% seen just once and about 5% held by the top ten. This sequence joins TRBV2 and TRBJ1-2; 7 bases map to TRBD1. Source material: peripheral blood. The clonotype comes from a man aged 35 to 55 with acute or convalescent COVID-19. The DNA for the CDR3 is TGTGCCAGCAGACGCCTAACGGGACAGACGACCTATGGCTACACCTTC. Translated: CASRRLTGQTTYGYTF.